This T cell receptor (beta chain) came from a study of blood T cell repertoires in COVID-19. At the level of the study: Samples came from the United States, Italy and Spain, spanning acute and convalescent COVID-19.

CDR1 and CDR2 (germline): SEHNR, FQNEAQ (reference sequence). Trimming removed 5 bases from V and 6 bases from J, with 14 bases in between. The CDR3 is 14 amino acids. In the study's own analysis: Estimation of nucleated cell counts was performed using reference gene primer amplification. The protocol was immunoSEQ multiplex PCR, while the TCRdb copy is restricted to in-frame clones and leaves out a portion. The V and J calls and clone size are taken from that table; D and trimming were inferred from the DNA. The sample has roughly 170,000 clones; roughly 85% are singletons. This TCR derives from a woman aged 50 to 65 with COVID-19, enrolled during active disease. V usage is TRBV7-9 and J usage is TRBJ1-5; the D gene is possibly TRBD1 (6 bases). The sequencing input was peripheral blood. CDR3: CASSRRDTGQPQHF. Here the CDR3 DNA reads TGTGCCAGCAGCCGCCGGGACACTGGTCAGCCCCAGCATTTT.